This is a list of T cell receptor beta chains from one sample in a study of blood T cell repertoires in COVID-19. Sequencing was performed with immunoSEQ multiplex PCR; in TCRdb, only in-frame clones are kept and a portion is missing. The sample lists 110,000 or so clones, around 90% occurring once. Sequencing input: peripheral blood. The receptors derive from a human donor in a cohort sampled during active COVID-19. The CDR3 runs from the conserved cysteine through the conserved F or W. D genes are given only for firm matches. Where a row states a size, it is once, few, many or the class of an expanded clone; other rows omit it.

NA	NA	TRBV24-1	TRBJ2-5	CATSDRTGYGETQYF	TGTGCCACCAGTGACCGCACAGGGTACGGAGAGACCCAGTACTTC
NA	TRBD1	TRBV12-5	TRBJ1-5	CASGLAPGQGRGQPQHF	TGTGCTAGTGGTTTGGCCCCGGGACAGGGACGGGGACAGCCCCAGCATTTT
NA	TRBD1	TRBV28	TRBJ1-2	CASSSPGQGTNYGYTF	TGTGCCAGCAGTTCGCCGGGACAGGGAACTAACTATGGCTACACCTTC
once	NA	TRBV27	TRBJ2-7	CASSLSDSSYEQYF	TGTGCCAGCAGTTTGTCCGACAGCTCCTACGAGCAGTACTTC
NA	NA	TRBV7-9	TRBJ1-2	CASSSRQANYGYTF	TGTGCCAGCAGCTCACGACAGGCTAACTATGGCTACACCTTC
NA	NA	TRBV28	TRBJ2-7	CASSDDIFGQYF	TGTGCCAGCAGCGACGACATTTTCGGGCAGTACTTC
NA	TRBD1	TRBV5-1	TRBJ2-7	CASSPDRVGYEQYF	TGCGCCAGCAGCCCCGACAGGGTCGGCTACGAGCAGTACTTC
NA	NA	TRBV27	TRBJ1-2	CASSLGRNHGYTF	TGTGCCAGCAGTCTTGGCAGGAACCATGGCTACACCTTC
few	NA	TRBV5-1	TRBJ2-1	CASSLQPFGANEQFF	TGCGCCAGCAGCTTGCAGCCCTTTGGGGCCAATGAGCAGTTCTTC
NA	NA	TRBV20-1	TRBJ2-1	CSARDGSEQFF	TGCAGTGCTAGAGATGGCAGTGAGCAGTTCTTC
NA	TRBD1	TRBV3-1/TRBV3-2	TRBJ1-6	CASSQDNLGQGTVAPLHF	TGTGCCAGCAGCCAAGATAACTTGGGACAGGGTACCGTGGCACCCCTCCACTTT
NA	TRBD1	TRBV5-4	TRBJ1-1	CASSIQGGYTEAFF	TGTGCCAGCAGCATACAGGGGGGGTACACTGAAGCTTTCTTT
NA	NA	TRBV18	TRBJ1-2	CASSPTPGQSYGYTF	TGTGCCAGCTCACCGACCCCCGGACAGAGCTATGGCTACACCTTC
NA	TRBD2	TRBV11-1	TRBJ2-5	CASSPASGIKTQYF	TGTGCCAGCAGCCCGGCTAGCGGGATAAAGACCCAGTACTTC
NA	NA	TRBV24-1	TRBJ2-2	CATSDPRMNTGELFF	TGTGCCACCAGTGATCCCAGGATGAACACCGGGGAGCTGTTTTTT
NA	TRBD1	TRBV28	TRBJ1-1	CASSFYRDRGNTEAFF	TGTGCCAGCAGTTTCTATCGGGACAGGGGTAACACTGAAGCTTTCTTT
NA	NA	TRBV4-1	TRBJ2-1	CASSQPAGQSSYNEQFF	TGCGCCAGCAGCCAACCCGCCGGACAGAGCTCCTACAATGAGCAGTTCTTC
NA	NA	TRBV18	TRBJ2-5	CASSPPNQETQYF	TGTGCCAGCTCACCACCCAACCAAGAGACCCAGTACTTC
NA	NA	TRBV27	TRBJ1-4	CASRGTSTNEKLFF	TGTGCCAGTAGGGGGACATCAACTAATGAAAAACTGTTTTTT
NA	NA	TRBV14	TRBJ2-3	CASRTSSTDTQYF	TGTGCCAGTAGGACATCGAGCACAGATACGCAGTATTTT
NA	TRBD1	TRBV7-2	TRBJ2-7	CASSLTGTAFYEQYF	TGTGCCAGCAGCTTAACCGGGACAGCTTTCTACGAGCAGTACTTC
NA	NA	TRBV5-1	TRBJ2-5	CASSLTGTETQYF	TGCGCCAGCAGCTTGACAGGGACAGAGACCCAGTACTTC
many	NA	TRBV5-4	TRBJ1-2	CASTRDILYGYTF	TGTGCCAGCACCCGGGACATCCTCTATGGCTACACCTTC
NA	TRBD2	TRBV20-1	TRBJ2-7	CSGLAGVEQYF	TGCAGTGGACTAGCGGGAGTCGAGCAGTACTTC
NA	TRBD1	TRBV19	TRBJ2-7	CASSASVGTGSYEQYF	TGTGCCAGTAGTGCGTCAGTCGGGACAGGCTCCTACGAGCAGTACTTC
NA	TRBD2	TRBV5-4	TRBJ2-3	CASSPGTSGRASDTQYF	TGTGCCAGCAGCCCGGGGACTAGCGGGAGGGCATCCGATACGCAGTATTTT
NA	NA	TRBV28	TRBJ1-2	CASIPPGGSDGYTF	TGTGCCAGCATCCCCCCCGGGGGATCGGATGGCTACACCTTC
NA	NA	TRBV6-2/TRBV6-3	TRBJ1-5	CASSYPSLDQPQHF	TGTGCCAGCAGTTACCCCTCCCTCGATCAGCCCCAGCATTTT
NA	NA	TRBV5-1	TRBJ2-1	CASSSGLSSSYNEQFF	TGCGCCAGCAGCTCGGGACTGTCGAGCTCCTACAATGAGCAGTTCTTC
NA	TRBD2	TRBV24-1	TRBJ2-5	CATSAYGASGREETQYF	TGTGCCACCAGTGCCTATGGGGCTAGCGGGAGGGAGGAGACCCAGTACTTC
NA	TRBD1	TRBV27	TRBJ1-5	CASSPRQGAQPQHF	TGTGCCAGCAGTCCGCGACAGGGGGCACAGCCCCAGCATTTT
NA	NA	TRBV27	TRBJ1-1	CASSTVSEISGAEAFF	TGTGCCAGCAGCACTGTTAGCGAGATCTCGGGGGCTGAAGCTTTCTTT
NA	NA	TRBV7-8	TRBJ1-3	CASSLAQTASSGNTIYF	TGTGCCAGCAGCTTAGCCCAGACAGCGAGCTCTGGAAACACCATATATTTT
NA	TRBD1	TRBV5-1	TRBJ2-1	CASSRLTGGKQFF	TGCGCCAGCAGCCGTTTAACAGGGGGGAAGCAGTTCTTC
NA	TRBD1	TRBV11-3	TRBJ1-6	CASSPYRGQGGSPLHF	TGTGCCAGCAGCCCTTATCGGGGACAGGGAGGTTCACCCCTCCACTTT
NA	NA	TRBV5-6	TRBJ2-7	CASSLLPQRNSYEQYF	TGTGCCAGCAGCTTGCTACCGCAGCGGAACTCCTACGAGCAGTACTTC
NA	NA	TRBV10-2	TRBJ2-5	CASSAQAAQYF	TGCGCCAGCAGTGCCCAAGCGGCCCAGTACTTC
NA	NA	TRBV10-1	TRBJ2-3	CASSRGAVTDTQYF	TGCGCCAGCAGCAGGGGAGCGGTCACAGATACGCAGTATTTT
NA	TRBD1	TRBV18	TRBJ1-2	CASSPQDRGYGYTF	TGTGCCAGCTCACCACAAGACAGGGGGTATGGCTACACCTTC
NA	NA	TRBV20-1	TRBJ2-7	CSASRTGSYEQYF	TGCAGTGCTAGTAGAACAGGATCCTACGAGCAGTACTTC
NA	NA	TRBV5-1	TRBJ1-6	CASSLAGEYSPLHF	TGCGCCAGCAGCTTGGCGGGTGAGTATTCACCCCTCCACTTT